Listed here are 27 T cell receptor beta chains from one sample, sequenced in a study of identical twins. TCRdb recomputed calls from the 5' RACE reads with MiXCR, one row per CDR3 protein. There are under 250,000 distinct CDR3 sequences in the sample; around 7.6% occur only once, and roughly 5% lies in the top ten. These sequences were also reported in another study, on yellow fever vaccine responses in identical twins.

Sequences were obtained from CD8+ T cells sorted from blood. These TCRs come from a woman under 30 in good health.

This clonotype was counted at least ten times. The chain uses TRBV28 and TRBJ2-3; the D gene could be TRBD1 or TRBD2 (5 bases each). Germline V gene data show CDR1 as MDHEN and CDR2 as SYDVKM. Trimming stripped 6 bases from V and 2 bases from J, with 12 bases between. The CDR3 has 14 residues. The DNA of the CDR3 is TGTGCCAGCAGCGTCGGGACCTTCACAGATACGCAGTATTTT. Its translation is CASSVGTFTDTQYF.

There are many counts of this clonotype. The chain is built from TRBV4-1 and TRBJ2-7, with D perhaps TRBD2 (6 bases). V lost 5 bases and J 0 bases, leaving 17 bases between the germline ends. Germline values: CDR1 MGHRA, CDR2 YSYEKL. The CDR3 contains 16 residues. CDR3 residues: CASSVAETPSSYEQYF. The DNA of the CDR3 is TGCGCCAGCAGCGTAGCGGAAACACCTTCCTCCTACGAGCAGTACTTC.

This clonotype was seen a few times. The junction and the germline gene differ at one end; a read error may be behind it. The chain uses TRBV7-2 and TRBJ2-1, with 9 nucleotides matching TRBD2. Germline CDR1 is SGHTA and CDR2 is FQGNSA. This CDR3 contains 14 residues. CDR3 loop: CARDGTSNYDEQFF. In DNA form, the CDR3 reads TGTGCCAGAGACGGGACTAGCAATTACGATGAGCAGTTTTTC.

The table lists this clonotype with many counts. The chain combines TRBV7-8 with TRBJ2-3; no clear D. Trimming cost V 0 bases and J 5 bases, with 3 bases left between them. In germline, CDR1 is SGHVS, CDR2 FQNEAQ. The CDR3 runs to 12 residues. The chain's CDR3 is CASSLAVDTQYF. CDR3 nucleotides: TGTGCCAGCAGCTTAGCAGTAGATACGCAGTATTTT. The entire variable domain, with the rest obtained from reference TRBV7-8 and TRBJ2-3, is as follows: GAGVSQSPRYKVAKRGQDVALRCDPISGHVSLFWYQQALGQGPEFLTYFQNEAQLDKSGLPSDRFFAERPEGSVSTLKIQRTQQEDSAVYLCASSLAVDTQYFGPGTRLTVL.

This clonotype has at least ten counts. This CDR3 is CASSLRSEVVETQYF. In DNA form, the CDR3 reads TGTGCCAGCAGCTTAAGATCGGAGGTTGTAGAGACCCAGTACTTC. The chain has TRBV13 and TRBJ2-5; a possible D gene is TRBD2 (5 bases). This CDR3 contains 15 residues. Germline V gene sequence: CDR1 PRHDT, CDR2 FYEKMQ (reference sequence). Between the trimmed V and J ends, which lost 2 bases and 4 bases, there was a span of 14 bases.

This clonotype appeared a few times. V usage is TRBV13 and J usage is TRBJ2-2; 8 nucleotides align to TRBD1. V was pared by 5 bases and J by 5 bases, with 19 bases of the junction left unmatched. CDR1 is PRHDT, CDR2 FYEKMQ, per germline (reference sequence). This CDR3 is 19 amino acids long. The CDR3 sequence: CASSLRHPRQGIATGELFF. The CDR3 DNA reads TGTGCCAGCAGCCTCCGCCACCCAAGACAGGGGATCGCGACCGGGGAGCTGTTTTTT.

Many counts were recorded for this clonotype. The chain links TRBV7-9 to TRBJ2-2; the D gene is possibly TRBD2 (5 bases). Trimming shortened V by 5 bases and J by 5 bases, and 18 bases separated the two germline ends. Germline CDR1 reads SEHNR; CDR2 reads FQNEAQ (reference sequence). The CDR3 is 16 residues long. CDR3 coding DNA: TGTGCCAGCAGCCCTATTACGGAAACTAGAACCGGGGAGCTGTTTTTT. Amino acids: CASSPITETRTGELFF.

This clonotype was observed many times. The chain joins TRBV25-1 to TRBJ2-1; possibly TRBD1 for D (5 bases). The V end was cut by 2 bases, the J end by 2 bases, with 7 bases between. The germline V gene has CDR1 MGHDK and CDR2 SYGVNS. The CDR3 has 14 amino acids. This CDR3 reads CASSETDTYNEQFF. CDR3 coding DNA: TGTGCCAGCAGTGAAACGGACACCTACAATGAGCAGTTCTTC.

This clonotype has only a few counts. This sequence joins TRBV13 and TRBJ1-1, with D maybe TRBD1 (6 bases). The CDR3 is 14 amino acids. CDR1 PRHDT and CDR2 FYEKMQ come from the germline V gene (reference sequence). Trimming removed 6 bases at V and 5 bases at J, with 16 bases between. The CDR3 DNA sequence: TGTGCCAGCAGTCCAGGGGTTCAGGAGACTGAAGCTTTCTTT. This encodes CASSPGVQETEAFF.

Many counts were recorded for this clonotype. J is TRBJ2-1 and V is TRBV4-2, with D unresolved. Germline CDR1 reads LGHNA; CDR2 reads YNFKEQ. V was pared by 1 base and J by 6 bases, with 10 bases between. The CDR3 consists of 14 residues. Here the CDR3 DNA reads TGTGCCAGCAGCCAAGGGCCTGTGCCCAATGAGCAGTTCTTC. Its protein product is CASSQGPVPNEQFF.

In this sample, this clonotype turned up a few times. The J gene is TRBJ1-2, the V gene TRBV24-1; TRBD1 agrees at 7 bases. The J segment lost 8 bases and the V segment lost 4 bases, leaving 6 bases of the junction unmatched. Germline V gene data show CDR1 as KGHDR and CDR2 as SFDVKD. The CDR3 is made up of 13 amino acids. The chain's CDR3 is CATSDRGGLGYTF. CDR3 DNA sequence: TGTGCCACCAGTGACCGAGGGGGCTTGGGCTACACCTTC.

This clonotype was seen ten or more times. The CDR3 DNA reads TGTGCCAGCAGTACCCCGGGACTAGCTTGGGATGAGCAGTTCTTC. Its protein product is CASSTPGLAWDEQFF. The chain combines TRBV28 with TRBJ2-1; 9 bases align to TRBD2. V lost 5 bases and J lost 8; bases outside the gene matches: 10. In germline, CDR1 is MDHEN, CDR2 SYDVKM. The CDR3 covers 15 residues.

This clonotype is a singleton in its sample. CDR3 region: CASSLALAGVNEQFF. DNA for the CDR3: TGTGCCAGCAGCTTAGCCCTAGCGGGAGTGAATGAGCAGTTCTTC. The chain uses TRBV7-6 and TRBJ2-1; 10 bases align to TRBD2. This CDR3 has 15 residues. Germline loops: CDR1 SGHVS, CDR2 FNYEAQ. J was trimmed by 7 bases and V by 0 bases; bases with no gene match: 3. Based on the CDR3 plus reference TRBV7-6 and TRBJ2-1, the full variable domain is GAGVSQSPRYKVTKRGQDVALRCDPISGHVSLYWYRQALGQGPEFLTYFNYEAQQDKSGLPNDRFSAERPEGSISTLTIQRTEQRDSAMYRCASSLALAGVNEQFFGPGTRLTVL.

A word on this clonotype: Mismatch with germline at one junction end may stem from a read error. The V gene is TRBV12-3 or TRBV12-4, the J gene TRBJ2-1; no firm D call. The CDR3 is made up of 12 amino acids. In DNA form, the CDR3 reads TGTGCCAGCAGCCCCCAAGGTAATGAGCAGCTCTTC. Protein product: CASSPQGNEQLF.

The chain has TRBV20-1 and TRBJ2-1, with 11 positions matching TRBD2. The length of the CDR3 is 15 residues. V shed 3 bases, J shed 4 bases, and the junction held 5 bases outside the gene matches. Looked up from germline, CDR1 is DFQATT and CDR2 is SNEGSKA (reference sequence). The CDR3 is CSASGLAGLYNEQFF. The CDR3 DNA reads TGCAGTGCTAGTGGACTAGCGGGCCTATACAATGAGCAGTTCTTC.

This clonotype was seen many times. The V gene is TRBV15, the J gene TRBJ2-7; D call uncertain. V shed 5 bases and J shed 4 bases, with 18 bases lying between them. Per the germline V gene, CDR1 is LNHNV and CDR2 is YYDKDF (reference sequence). The length of the CDR3 is 15 residues. The CDR3 here is CATSSSKAAAYEQYF. CDR3 sequence (DNA): TGTGCCACCAGCTCCAGTAAAGCCGCCGCTTACGAGCAGTACTTC.

This clonotype was picked up a small number of times. The CDR3 region is CASSLLGGHEQYV. The CDR3 nucleotides are TGTGCCAGCAGTTTATTAGGGGGCCACGAGCAGTACGTC. The V gene is TRBV27, the J gene TRBJ2-7, with TRBD1 identical over 7 bases. Losses at the gene ends were 1 base for V and 5 bases for J; bases not matched to a gene: 2. This CDR3 has 13 amino acids. Germline V CDR1 and CDR2: MNHEY, SMNVEV (reference sequence).

This clonotype was seen repeatedly, ten times or more. The chain uses TRBV28 and TRBJ2-1; TRBD2 is a possible D gene (5 bases). Per germline, CDR1 MDHEN and CDR2 SYDVKM. CDR3 length equals 13 residues. V dropped 6 bases and J dropped 7 bases, with 13 bases sitting between them. Here the CDR3 reads CASSARGDNEQFF. CDR3 in DNA: TGTGCCAGCAGCGCCCGGGGTGATAATGAGCAGTTCTTC.

This clonotype was detected only a few times. The V call is TRBV5-5, the J call TRBJ1-1; TRBD1 is a possible D gene (5 bases). V was trimmed by 2 bases and J by 1 base, leaving 15 bases between them. The germline CDR1 and CDR2 sequences are SGHKS and YYEKEE (reference sequence). The CDR3 runs 16 residues. The CDR3 sequence is CASSFPSGGANTEAFF. The CDR3 DNA follows: TGTGCCAGCAGCTTCCCGAGTGGAGGGGCGAACACTGAAGCTTTCTTT.

The sample holds a few counts of this clonotype. V is TRBV7-6 and J is TRBJ2-5, with TRBD2 identical over 9 bases. Germline CDR1 reads SGHVS; CDR2 reads FNYEAQ. The CDR3 is 15 residues long. V lost 1 base, J lost 5 bases, and 5 bases stayed unmatched. CDR3 sequence (DNA): TGTGCCAGCAGCTTAGTGCGGACTAGCGAGGAGACCCAGTACTTC. Its protein is CASSLVRTSEETQYF.

The rearrangement links TRBV4-1 to TRBJ1-2; TRBD1 agrees at 7 bases. Germline assignment: CDR1 MGHRA and CDR2 YSYEKL. CDR3 length: 13 residues. The junction had 4 bases not matched to a gene; V was cut back by 4 bases and J by 5 bases. For the CDR3, the DNA is TGCGCCAGCAGCCCCGACAGGGCGTATGGCTACACCTTC. Protein product: CASSPDRAYGYTF.

This clonotype has a handful of counts. This chain connects TRBV2 to TRBJ1-6; the D gene is possibly TRBD1 (6 bases). Trimming took off 5 bases at V and 5 bases at J, with 13 bases between the two ends. The CDR3 contains 15 residues. Germline V gene sequence: CDR1 SNHLY, CDR2 FYNNEI. CDR3 sequence: CASSFGDTDNSPLHF. In DNA, the CDR3 is TGTGCCAGCAGTTTCGGGGACACAGATAATTCACCCCTCCACTTT.

This clonotype was detected ten times or more. The chain uses TRBV20-1 and TRBJ2-5, with 7 bases aligning to TRBD2. The V segment lost 4 bases and the J segment 2 bases; nucleotides outside the gene matches: 13. Germline V CDR1 and CDR2: DFQATT, SNEGSKA (reference sequence). CDR3 length: 16 residues. CDR3 amino acids: CSAILGREHPQETQYF. CDR3 DNA sequence: TGCAGTGCTATACTCGGGCGGGAGCACCCGCAAGAGACCCAGTACTTC.

The V call is TRBV12-3 or TRBV12-4, the J call TRBJ2-7, with 9 bases lining up with TRBD1. V shed 6 bases, J shed 3 bases, and the junction held 3 bases outside the gene matches. The CDR3 is made up of 13 amino acids. In nucleotides, the CDR3 is TGTGCCAGCAGCGGGACAGGGAACTACGAGCAGTACTTC. It is translated as CASSGTGNYEQYF.

This chain connects TRBV9 to TRBJ2-2; possibly TRBD1 for D (6 bases). The CDR3 is 14 residues long. Germline CDR1 reads SGDLS; CDR2 reads YYNGEE. Trimming shortened V by 0 bases and J by 6 bases, and 9 bases separated the two germline ends. The CDR3 nucleotides read TGTGCCAGCAGCGTAGAGGCAGGGGCCGGGGAGCTGTTTTTT. Protein: CASSVEAGAGELFF.

The rearrangement uses TRBV3-1 and TRBJ2-1; D may be TRBD1 or TRBD2 (5 bases each). The CDR3 runs to 17 residues. Germline CDR1 is LGHDT and CDR2 is YNNKEL (reference sequence). V was trimmed by 3 bases and J by 3 bases, leaving 18 bases between them. The CDR3 nucleotides read TGTGCCAGCAGCCAGTACCTCCGGGACGTCGTCTACAATGAGCAGTTCTTC. Amino acid sequence: CASSQYLRDVVYNEQFF.

This clonotype was counted at least ten times. The chain is built from TRBV29-1 and TRBJ2-1; TRBD1 agrees at 9 bases. The trim removed 6 bases at V and 3 bases at J, leaving 3 bases unmatched. The germline V gene has CDR1 SQVTM and CDR2 ANQGSEA. The CDR3 loop spans 13 amino acids. The CDR3 nucleotides are TGCAGCGTGGGACAGGGCTTCTACAATGAGCAGTTCTTC. Encoded protein: CSVGQGFYNEQFF.